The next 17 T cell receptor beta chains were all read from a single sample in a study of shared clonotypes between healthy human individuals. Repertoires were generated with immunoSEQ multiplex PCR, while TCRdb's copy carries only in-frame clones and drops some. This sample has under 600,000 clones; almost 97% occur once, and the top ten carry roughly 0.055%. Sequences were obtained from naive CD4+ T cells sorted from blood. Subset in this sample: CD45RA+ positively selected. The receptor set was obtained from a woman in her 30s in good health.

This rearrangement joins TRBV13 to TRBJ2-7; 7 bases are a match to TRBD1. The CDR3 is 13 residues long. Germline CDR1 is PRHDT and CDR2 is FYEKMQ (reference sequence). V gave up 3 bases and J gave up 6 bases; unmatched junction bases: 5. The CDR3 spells CASSFDRAPEQYF. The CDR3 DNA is TGTGCCAGCAGCTTCGACAGGGCTCCCGAGCAGTACTTC.

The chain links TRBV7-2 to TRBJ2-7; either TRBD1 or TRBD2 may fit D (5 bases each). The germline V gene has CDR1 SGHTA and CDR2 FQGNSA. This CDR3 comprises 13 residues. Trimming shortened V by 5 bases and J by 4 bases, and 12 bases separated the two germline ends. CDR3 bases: TGTGCCAGCAGCAGGGACCCTTCTTACGAGCAGTACTTC. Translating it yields CASSRDPSYEQYF.

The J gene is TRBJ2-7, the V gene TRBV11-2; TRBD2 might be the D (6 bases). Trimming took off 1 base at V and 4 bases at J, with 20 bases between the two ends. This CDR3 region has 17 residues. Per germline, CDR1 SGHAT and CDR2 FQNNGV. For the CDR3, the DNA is TGTGCCAGCAGCTTAGTTGGCGGCGGGGCTAGCCGGTACGAGCAGTACTTC. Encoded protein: CASSLVGGGASRYEQYF.

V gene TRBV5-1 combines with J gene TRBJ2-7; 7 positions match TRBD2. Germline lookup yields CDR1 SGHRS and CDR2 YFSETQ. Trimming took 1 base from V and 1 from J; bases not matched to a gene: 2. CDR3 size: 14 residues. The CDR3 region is CASSLMGGSYEQYF. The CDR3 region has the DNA TGCGCCAGCAGCTTGATGGGGGGGTCCTACGAGCAGTACTTC.

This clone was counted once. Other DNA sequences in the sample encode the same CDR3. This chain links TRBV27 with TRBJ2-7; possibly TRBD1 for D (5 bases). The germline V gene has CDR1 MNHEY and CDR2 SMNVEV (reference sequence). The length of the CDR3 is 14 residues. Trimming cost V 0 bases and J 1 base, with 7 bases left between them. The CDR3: CASSLSRVSYEQYF. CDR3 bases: TGTGCCAGCAGTTTATCCAGGGTATCCTACGAGCAGTACTTC.

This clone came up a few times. Here the CDR3 DNA reads TGTGCCAGCAGTGGGTACGCCGAGCAGTTCTTC. This sequence encodes CASSGYAEQFF. The gene calls are TRBV7-9 and TRBJ2-1; D is undetermined. V lost 6 bases and J lost 10, with 10 bases in between. This CDR3 comprises 11 residues. Per the germline V gene, CDR1 is SEHNR and CDR2 is FQNEAQ (reference sequence).

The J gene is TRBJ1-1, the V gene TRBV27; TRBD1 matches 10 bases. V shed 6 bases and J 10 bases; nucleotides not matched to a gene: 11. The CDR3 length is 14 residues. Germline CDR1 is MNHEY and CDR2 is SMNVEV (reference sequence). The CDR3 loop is CASRAGTGAAGAFF. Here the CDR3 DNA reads TGTGCCAGCAGAGCCGGGACAGGGGCAGCGGGAGCTTTCTTT.

Here the CDR3 reads CASSAGGNTIYF. The CDR3 region has the DNA TGTGCCAGCAGTGCGGGTGGAAACACCATATATTTT. The chain employs TRBV2 and TRBJ1-3; unclear D gene. CDR1 SNHLY and CDR2 FYNNEI come from the germline V gene. Trimming removed 4 bases from V and 3 bases from J, with 4 bases in between. The CDR3 length is 12 residues.

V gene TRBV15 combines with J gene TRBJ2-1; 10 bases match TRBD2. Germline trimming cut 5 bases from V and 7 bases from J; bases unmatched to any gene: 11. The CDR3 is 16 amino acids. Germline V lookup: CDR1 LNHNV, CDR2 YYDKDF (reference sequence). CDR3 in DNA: TGTGCCACCAGCGGGGCCTCTAGCGGGAGTCTTAATGAGCAGTTCTTC. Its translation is CATSGASSGSLNEQFF.

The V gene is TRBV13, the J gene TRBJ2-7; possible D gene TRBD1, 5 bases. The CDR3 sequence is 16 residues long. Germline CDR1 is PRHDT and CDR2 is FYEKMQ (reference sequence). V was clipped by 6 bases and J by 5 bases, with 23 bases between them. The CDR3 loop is CASSHALAAGLDEQYF. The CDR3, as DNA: TGTGCCAGCAGTCACGCCCTCGCGGCAGGGTTGGACGAGCAGTACTTC.

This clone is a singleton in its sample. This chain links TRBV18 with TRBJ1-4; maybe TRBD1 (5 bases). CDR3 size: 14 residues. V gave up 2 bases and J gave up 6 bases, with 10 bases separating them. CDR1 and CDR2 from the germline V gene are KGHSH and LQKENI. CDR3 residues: CASSPTGGDEKLFF. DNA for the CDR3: TGTGCCAGCTCACCAACAGGTGGAGATGAAAAACTGTTTTTT.

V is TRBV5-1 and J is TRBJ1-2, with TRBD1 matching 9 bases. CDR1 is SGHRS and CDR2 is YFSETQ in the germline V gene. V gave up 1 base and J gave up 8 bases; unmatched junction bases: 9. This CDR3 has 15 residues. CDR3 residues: CASSLTGTGFGGYTF. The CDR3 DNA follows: TGCGCCAGCAGCTTGACAGGGACAGGGTTCGGCGGCTACACCTTC.

CDR3 sequence reads: CASSPDRRNTEAFF. Written as DNA, the CDR3 is TGTGCCAGCTCACCAGACAGGAGGAACACTGAAGCTTTCTTT. The chain uses TRBV18 and TRBJ1-1; possible D gene TRBD1, 6 bases. The germline V gene has CDR1 KGHSH and CDR2 LQKENI. The CDR3 has 14 residues. The V end was cut by 2 bases, the J end by 1 base, with 8 bases between.

The CDR3 region has the DNA TGTGCCAGCAGTCCCCCATTGGGAGTCAATTTCTACAATGAGCAGTTCTTC. It translates to CASSPPLGVNFYNEQFF. The V call is TRBV28, the J call TRBJ2-1, with TRBD2 as a possible D gene (5 bases). CDR3 length: 17 residues. Germline V CDR1 and CDR2: MDHEN, SYDVKM. V lost 5 bases, J lost 3 bases, and 20 bases lay in between.

CDR3 protein: CASRRTSSADTQYF. DNA of the CDR3: TGCGCCAGCAGACGGACTAGCTCTGCAGATACGCAGTATTTT. The chain is built from TRBV4-1 and TRBJ2-3; 8 nucleotides agree with TRBD2. This CDR3 is built from 14 residues. V lost 6 bases, J lost 4 bases, and 6 bases stayed unmatched. Looked up from germline, CDR1 is MGHRA and CDR2 is YSYEKL.

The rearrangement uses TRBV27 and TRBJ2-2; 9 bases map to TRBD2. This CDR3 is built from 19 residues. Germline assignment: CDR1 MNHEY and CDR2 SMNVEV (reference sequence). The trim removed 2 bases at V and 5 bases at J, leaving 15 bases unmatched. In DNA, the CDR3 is TGTGCCAGCAGTTTACCGCCTGGAGTAGCGGGAGTACGGACCGGGGAGCTGTTTTTT. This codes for CASSLPPGVAGVRTGELFF.

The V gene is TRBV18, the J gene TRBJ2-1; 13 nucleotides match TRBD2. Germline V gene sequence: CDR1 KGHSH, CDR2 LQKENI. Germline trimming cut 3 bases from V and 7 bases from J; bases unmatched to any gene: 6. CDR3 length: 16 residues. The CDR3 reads CASSPRTSGSINEQFF. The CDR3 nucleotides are TGTGCCAGCTCACCGCGGACTAGCGGGAGTATAAATGAGCAGTTCTTC.